Below, 27 T cell receptor beta chains from the same sample are listed, as sequenced in a study of graft-versus-host responses after intestinal transplantation. Antigens for these TCRs are unknown. Measured with immunoSEQ multiplex PCR; TCRdb has only the in-frame clones, and not every one. The profile covers over 90,000 clones, with roughly nine tenths appearing a single time and under 0.2% taken by the ten largest. This specimen consisted of unstimulated CD4+ T cells sorted from spleen or lymph node cells, obtained before transplant. The receptors were gathered from a human donor who was the organ donor for an intestinal transplant.

This sequence joins TRBV6-5 and TRBJ2-1; 13 bases fit TRBD2. V dropped 2 bases and J dropped 7; count of bases not matched to a gene: 2. Germline CDR1 is MNHEY and CDR2 is SVGAGI. The CDR3 runs 15 residues. CDR3 protein: CASSYPGLAGNEQFF. For the CDR3, the DNA is TGTGCCAGCAGTTACCCGGGACTAGCGGGGAATGAGCAGTTCTTC.

The rearrangement joins TRBV5-1 to TRBJ1-1; no reliable D call. CDR1 is SGHRS, CDR2 YFSETQ, per germline. Trimming removed 0 bases from V and 1 base from J, with 7 bases in between. The CDR3 has 14 amino acids. Here the CDR3 reads CASSLDSSNTEAFF. In DNA form, the CDR3 reads TGCGCCAGCAGCTTGGACAGTTCGAACACTGAAGCTTTCTTT.

The chain employs TRBV5-1 and TRBJ2-2; D may be TRBD2 (7 bases). The CDR3 sequence is 14 residues long. V was shortened by 4 bases and J by 4 bases, with 11 bases between the two germline ends. Germline CDR1 and CDR2: SGHRS and YFSETQ. The CDR3 region is CASSQGGGTGELFF. As DNA, the CDR3 is TGCGCCAGCAGCCAAGGGGGGGGCACCGGGGAGCTGTTTTTT.

The table lists this clone with a count of one. This rearrangement joins TRBV5-3 to TRBJ2-6; 9 bases fit TRBD1. TRBV5-3 is an open reading frame, and its role is uncertain. V lost 2 bases and J lost 1; bases outside the gene matches: 7. This CDR3 is built from 18 residues. The CDR3 sequence is CARSFPGQGNSGANVLTF. CDR3 sequence (DNA): TGTGCCAGAAGCTTCCCGGGACAGGGCAATTCTGGGGCCAACGTCCTGACTTTC.

V usage is TRBV2 and J usage is TRBJ2-3; 7 bases are a match to TRBD2. The CDR3 runs 15 residues. CDR1 is SNHLY, CDR2 FYNNEI, per germline. J was trimmed by 2 bases and V by 7 bases; bases with no gene match: 9. CDR3 residues: CASKREGTNTDTQYF. As DNA, the CDR3 is TGTGCCAGCAAGAGGGAGGGGACCAACACAGATACGCAGTATTTT.

The chain couples TRBV7-2 to TRBJ1-2; no reliable D call. The germline V and J ends were trimmed by 5 bases and 3 bases, with 10 bases remaining between them. Germline CDR1 and CDR2: SGHTA and FQGNSA. CDR3 size: 13 residues. The CDR3, as DNA: TGTGCCAGCAGCCGGTCTCGGTACTATGGCTACACCTTC. It specifies CASSRSRYYGYTF.

The chain joins TRBV25-1 to TRBJ2-3; D is unresolved. Trimming stripped 9 bases from V and 6 bases from J, with 10 bases between. CDR3 length: 11 amino acids. Germline V CDR1 and CDR2: MGHDK, SYGVNS. The CDR3 DNA follows: TGTGCCAGTCAAACTGTGGATACGCAGTATTTT. Encoded protein: CASQTVDTQYF.

V is TRBV30 and J is TRBJ1-1, with 8 bases fitting TRBD1. This CDR3 contains 10 residues. Per the germline V gene, CDR1 is GTSNPN and CDR2 is SVGIG (reference sequence). J gave up 10 bases and V 3 bases, and 1 base lay outside the gene matches. This CDR3 reads CAWSQGAAFF. The CDR3 nucleotides are TGTGCCTGGAGCCAGGGGGCAGCTTTCTTT.

The chain has TRBV30 and TRBJ2-2, with TRBD2 matching over 7 bases. Germline-derived CDR1 and CDR2 are GTSNPN and SVGIG (reference sequence). V gave up 5 bases and J gave up 4 bases; unmatched junction bases: 7. This CDR3 is built from 14 residues. The CDR3 region is CAWLGEGSTGELFF. The CDR3 bases are TGTGCCTGGCTCGGGGAGGGGAGCACCGGGGAGCTGTTTTTT. The full variable domain, completed using reference TRBV30 and TRBJ2-2, is SQTIHQWPATLVQPVGSPLSLECTVEGTSNPNLYWYRQAAGRGLQLLFYSVGIGQISSEVPQNLSASRPQDRQFILSSKKLLLSDSGFYLCAWLGEGSTGELFFGEGSRLTVL.

The chain joins TRBV7-2 to TRBJ1-1; tentatively, D is TRBD1 (6 bases). Germline V gene sequence: CDR1 SGHTA, CDR2 FQGNSA. The V end lost 5 bases, the J end lost 4 bases, and 14 bases lay between the germline ends. This CDR3 has 14 amino acids. CDR3 DNA: TGTGCCAGCAGCCAACAGGGAGTGGGCACTGAAGCTTTCTTT. Translation: CASSQQGVGTEAFF.

On this clone itself: This sample includes further DNA sequences coding for the same CDR3. The chain couples TRBV7-2 to TRBJ1-5; D gene unclear. CDR1 and CDR2 (germline): SGHTA, FQGNSA. V lost 1 base and J 2 bases, leaving 6 bases between the germline ends. There are 14 residues in the CDR3. The CDR3 nucleotides are TGTGCCAGCAGCTTAGGAGGTGGCAATCAGCCCCAGCATTTT. Amino acids: CASSLGGGNQPQHF.

The chain has TRBV6-1 and TRBJ1-2; 7 nucleotides line up with TRBD1. CDR1 and CDR2 (germline): MNHNS, SASEGT. The length of the CDR3 is 13 residues. J gave up 4 bases and V 6 bases, and 5 bases lay outside the gene matches. The CDR3 is CASRETGRYGYTF. The DNA for the CDR3 is TGTGCCAGCAGGGAGACAGGGCGCTATGGCTACACCTTC.

The chain employs TRBV7-3 and TRBJ1-1; tentative D call: TRBD1 (5 bases). V gave up 4 bases and J gave up 3 bases, with 15 bases separating them. The CDR3 consists of 15 residues. Germline V gene sequence: CDR1 SGHTA, CDR2 FQGTGA. CDR3 protein: CASSSRPGRDTEAFF. The CDR3 region has the DNA TGTGCCAGCAGCTCCAGACCGGGCAGGGACACTGAAGCTTTCTTT. Complete variable domain (other parts from reference TRBV7-3 and TRBJ1-1): GAGVSQTPSNKVTEKGKYVELRCDPISGHTALYWYRQSLGQGPEFLIYFQGTGAADDSGLPNDRFFAVRPEGSVSTLKIQRTERGDSAVYLCASSSRPGRDTEAFFGQGTRLTVV.

This clone was counted a single time. The V gene is TRBV7-6, the J gene TRBJ2-1, with 11 bases lining up with TRBD2. V dropped 4 bases and J dropped 4; count of bases not matched to a gene: 18. Germline V gives CDR1 SGHVS, CDR2 FNYEAQ. This CDR3 comprises 20 residues. The CDR3 loop is CASSSTTRQRLAGTYNEQFF. DNA for the CDR3: TGTGCCAGCAGCTCGACCACGCGACAAAGACTAGCGGGGACGTACAATGAGCAGTTCTTC.

The genes are TRBV5-4 and TRBJ2-3; possible D gene TRBD2, 6 bases. Trimming left V 3 bases short and J 5 bases short, with 13 bases between. The CDR3 spans 14 residues. From germline, CDR1 is SGHNT and CDR2 YYREEE (reference sequence). CDR3 bases: TGTGCCAGCAGCTCAGCGCGGAGGGAAGATACGCAGTATTTT. Protein sequence: CASSSARREDTQYF.

The rearrangement links TRBV15 to TRBJ2-1; no definite D call. CDR1 is LNHNV, CDR2 YYDKDF, per germline (reference sequence). This CDR3 has 14 amino acids. Trimming cost V 0 bases and J 3 bases, with 6 bases left between them. In nucleotides, the CDR3 is TGTGCCACCAGCAGAGAGGGCAGCTACAATGAGCAGTTCTTC. Its protein is CATSREGSYNEQFF.

V and J are TRBV7-3 and TRBJ2-7; TRBD2 might be the D (6 bases). The V end lost 1 base, the J end lost 4 bases, and 14 bases lay between the germline ends. CDR1 and CDR2 from the germline V gene are SGHTA and FQGTGA. CDR3 length equals 15 residues. The DNA for the CDR3 is TGTGCCAGCAGCTTAAAACTGGAGGGATTTTACGAGCAGTACTTC. Amino acid sequence: CASSLKLEGFYEQYF.

J is TRBJ2-1 and V is TRBV7-3; D gene unclear. Germline V gives CDR1 SGHTA, CDR2 FQGTGA. There are 13 residues in the CDR3. V lost 2 bases, J lost 5 bases, and 7 bases lay in between. In nucleotides, the CDR3 is TGTGCCAGCAGCTTATATTATGACAATGAGCAGTTCTTC. This gives the protein CASSLYYDNEQFF.

V usage is TRBV10-3 and J usage is TRBJ2-1; 15 bases fit TRBD2. This CDR3 spans 16 amino acids. After removal of 7 bases from V and 2 bases from J, the junction contained 3 bases not matched to a gene. Germline V gene lookup returns CDR1 ENHRY and CDR2 SYGVKD. The CDR3 spells CAITGLAGGPYNEQFF. In DNA, the CDR3 is TGTGCCATCACCGGACTAGCGGGGGGGCCCTACAATGAGCAGTTCTTC.

This sequence joins TRBV29-1 and TRBJ2-7, with 8 positions matching TRBD2. Germline CDR1 SQVTM, CDR2 ANQGSEA. V shed 0 bases and J 3 bases; nucleotides not matched to a gene: 7. This CDR3 contains 15 residues. CDR3 bases: TGCAGCGTTGAAGATCCACGGGGGGGCGACTACGAGCAGTACTTC. This encodes CSVEDPRGGDYEQYF.

The rearrangement uses TRBV19 and TRBJ1-2; the D is unclear. Trimming removed 8 bases from V and 1 base from J, with 8 bases in between. Per the germline V gene, CDR1 is LNHDA and CDR2 is SQIVND (reference sequence). The CDR3 is made up of 12 amino acids. CDR3 DNA sequence: TGTGCCAGTCGAAGCATTAACTATGGCTACACCTTC. This encodes CASRSINYGYTF.

The V and J genes are TRBV18 and TRBJ1-1; the D gene is possibly TRBD1 (6 bases). This CDR3 contains 13 residues. Trimming cost V 5 bases and J 1 base, with 8 bases left between them. Germline V gives CDR1 KGHSH, CDR2 LQKENI. The CDR3 spells CASSRQANTEAFF. The CDR3 DNA reads TGTGCCAGCTCAAGACAGGCGAACACTGAAGCTTTCTTT. The complete variable domain, with remaining parts taken from reference TRBV18 and TRBJ1-1, reads NAGVMQNPRHLVRRRGQEARLRCSPMKGHSHVYWYRQLPEEGLKFMVYLQKENIIDESGMPKERFSAEFPKEGPSILRIQQVVRGDSAAYFCASSRQANTEAFFGQGTRLTVV.

The chain uses TRBV7-7 and TRBJ2-7, with 8 nucleotides matching TRBD1. The V gene's germline CDR1 is SSHAT and CDR2 FNYEAQ (reference sequence). J was trimmed by 5 bases and V by 5 bases; bases with no gene match: 17. The CDR3 totals 17 residues. The CDR3 nucleotides are TGTGCCAGCAGCACACAAGGGGCCAGGGGGCTAAAGGACGAGCAGTACTTC. The encoded protein is CASSTQGARGLKDEQYF.

The table lists this clone with a count of one. The rearrangement links TRBV11-2 to TRBJ1-1; D ambiguous. V was clipped by 5 bases and J by 4 bases, with 8 bases between them. The V gene's germline CDR1 is SGHAT and CDR2 FQNNGV. CDR3 length: 12 residues. CDR3 protein: CASSPSTTEAFF. The CDR3 DNA reads as TGTGCCAGCAGCCCTTCTACCACTGAAGCTTTCTTT.

Here the CDR3 reads CASSVTSYNEQFF. The CDR3, as DNA: TGTGCCAGTAGTGTTACAAGTTACAATGAGCAGTTCTTC. The chain joins TRBV19 to TRBJ2-1; D is undetermined. Deletions cut 5 bases from V and 4 bases from J, with 9 bases between. From germline, CDR1 is LNHDA and CDR2 SQIVND (reference sequence). The CDR3 contains 13 residues. Drawing the rest from reference TRBV19 and TRBJ2-1, the complete variable domain is DGGITQSPKYLFRKEGQNVTLSCEQNLNHDAMYWYRQDPGQGLRLIYYSQIVNDFQKGDIAEGYSVSREKKESFPLTVTSAQKNPTAFYLCASSVTSYNEQFFGPGTRLTVL.

This chain uses TRBV7-2 with TRBJ2-5; 8 bases are a match to TRBD2. The junction had 7 bases not matched to a gene; V was cut back by 8 bases and J by 2 bases. The CDR3 has 14 residues. Germline V gene lookup returns CDR1 SGHTA and CDR2 FQGNSA. Here the CDR3 DNA reads TGTGCCAGCGGTCGGCGCGGGGGGCAAGAGACCCAGTACTTC. This codes for CASGRRGGQETQYF.

This chain connects TRBV6-5 to TRBJ1-2; 12 bases are a match to TRBD1. J gave up 5 bases and V 9 bases, and 7 bases lay outside the gene matches. The CDR3 runs to 14 residues. The germline V gene has CDR1 MNHEY and CDR2 SVGAGI. The CDR3 is CARCRGQGAYGYTF. CDR3 sequence (DNA): TGTGCCAGGTGTCGGGGACAGGGGGCGTATGGCTACACCTTC.